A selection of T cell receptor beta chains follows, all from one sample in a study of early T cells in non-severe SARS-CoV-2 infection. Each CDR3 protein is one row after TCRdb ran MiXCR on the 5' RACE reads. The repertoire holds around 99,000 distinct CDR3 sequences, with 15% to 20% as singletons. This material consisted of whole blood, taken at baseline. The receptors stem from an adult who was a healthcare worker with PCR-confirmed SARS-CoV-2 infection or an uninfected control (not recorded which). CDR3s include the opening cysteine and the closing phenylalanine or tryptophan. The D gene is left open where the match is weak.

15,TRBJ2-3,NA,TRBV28,CASSFNRLAPDTQYF
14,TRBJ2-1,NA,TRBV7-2,CASSLRRGGVEQFF
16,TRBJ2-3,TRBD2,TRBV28,CASMGLAGGRTDTQYF
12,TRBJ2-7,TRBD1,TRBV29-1,CSVADRASEQYF
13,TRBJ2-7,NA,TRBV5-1,CASSPDILYEQYF
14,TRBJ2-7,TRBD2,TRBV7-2,CASSEMAGAYEQYF
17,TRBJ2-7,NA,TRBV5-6,CASSWAGSWAVPYEQYF
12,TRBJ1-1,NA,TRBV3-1,CASSQLGGEAFF
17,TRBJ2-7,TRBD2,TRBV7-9,CASSPRGLAGSFYEQYF
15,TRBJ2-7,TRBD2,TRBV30,CAWGGLAGGSYEQYF
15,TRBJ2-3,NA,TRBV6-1,CASSTTVTRTDTQYF
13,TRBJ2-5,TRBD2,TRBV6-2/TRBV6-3,CASRREDLETQYF
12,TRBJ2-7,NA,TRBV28,CASSSHGYEQYF
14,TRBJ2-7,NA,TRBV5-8,CASSLRSLQGEQYF
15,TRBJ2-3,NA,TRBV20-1,CSALRARDSSDTQYF
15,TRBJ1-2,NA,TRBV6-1,CASSAGPDGTYGYTF
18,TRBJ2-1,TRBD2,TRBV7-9,CASSLGRGLAGSYNEQFF
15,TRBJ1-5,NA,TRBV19,CASSIAEYSNQPQHF
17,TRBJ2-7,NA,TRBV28,CASSLLEGATFSYEQYF
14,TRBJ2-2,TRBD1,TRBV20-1,CSASRTGDTGELFF
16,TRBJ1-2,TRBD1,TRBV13,CASSLGQGRGQDGYTF
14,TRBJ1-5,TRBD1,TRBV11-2,CASSRQGIGRPQHF
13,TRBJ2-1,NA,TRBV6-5,CASRGPAYNEQFF
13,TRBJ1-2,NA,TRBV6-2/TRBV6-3,CASSYPDFYGYTF
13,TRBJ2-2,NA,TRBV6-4,CASSDGNTGELFF
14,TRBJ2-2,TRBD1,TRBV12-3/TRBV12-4,CASSLDRGPGELFF
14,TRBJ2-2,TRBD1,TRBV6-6,CASIPQTGTGELFF
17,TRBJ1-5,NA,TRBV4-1,CASSQVPPRGLRQPQHF
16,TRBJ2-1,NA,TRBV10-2,CASRDGRGFTGNEQFF
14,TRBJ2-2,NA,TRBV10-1,CASSDQWNTGELFF
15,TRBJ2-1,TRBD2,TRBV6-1,CASSEYPGRDNEQFF
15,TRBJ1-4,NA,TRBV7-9,CASSLKQTGFEKLFF
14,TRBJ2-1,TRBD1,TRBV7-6,CASSFRTGNNEQFF
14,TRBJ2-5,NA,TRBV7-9,CASSFRPVGETQYF
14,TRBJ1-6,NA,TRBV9,CASSVASLDSPLHF
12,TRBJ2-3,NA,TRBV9,CASSVDADTQYF
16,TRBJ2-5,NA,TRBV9,CASSVYFSAGQETQYF
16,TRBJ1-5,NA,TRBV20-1,CSARDPGPQGNQPQHF
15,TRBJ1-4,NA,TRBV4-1,CASSQSSGSAEKLFF
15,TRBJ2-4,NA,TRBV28,CASTSAAPALNIQYF
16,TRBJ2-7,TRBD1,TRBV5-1,CASSRNAGTGSYEQYF
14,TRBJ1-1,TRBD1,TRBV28,CASSEWDSSTEAFF
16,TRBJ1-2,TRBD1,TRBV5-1,CASSREVRGGDYGYTF
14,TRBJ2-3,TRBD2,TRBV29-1,CSVEREGRPDTQYF
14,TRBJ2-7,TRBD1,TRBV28,CASSPEDRAVEQYF
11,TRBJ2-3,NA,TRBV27,CASTNGYTQYF
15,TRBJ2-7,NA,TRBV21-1,CASSKARAGPYEQYF
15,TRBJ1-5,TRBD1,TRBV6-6,CASSYSGTGGQPQHF